This T cell receptor (beta chain) was recovered during a study of neurological immune-mediated disorders. Regarding the study as a whole: HTLV-1-associated myelopathy had the most TCR clonal expansion, while multiple sclerosis had the least, a level that fell below healthy controls.

This clonotype was seen repeatedly, ten times or more. What it binds is unknown. Sorted libraries drew on some 1 million CD4+ or CD8+ T cells. TCRdb re-derived calls from the 5' RACE reads in MiXCR, one entry per CDR3 protein. The data show some 10,000 distinct CDR3 sequences, with about 21% seen just once and 50% held by the top ten. The sample was CD8+ T cells from blood. This sequence was found in a woman aged 55-70 years with HTLV-1-associated myelopathy (HAM/TSP).

CDR3 nucleotide sequence: TGTGCCAGCAGTTGGAAGGACAGGGGGATATATGGCTACACCTTC. Protein product: CASSWKDRGIYGYTF. J is TRBJ1-2 and V is TRBV6-5, with 10 positions matching TRBD1. The J segment lost 5 bases and the V segment lost 4 bases, leaving 7 bases of the junction unmatched. Germline-derived CDR1 and CDR2 are MNHEY and SVGAGI. There are 15 residues in the CDR3.